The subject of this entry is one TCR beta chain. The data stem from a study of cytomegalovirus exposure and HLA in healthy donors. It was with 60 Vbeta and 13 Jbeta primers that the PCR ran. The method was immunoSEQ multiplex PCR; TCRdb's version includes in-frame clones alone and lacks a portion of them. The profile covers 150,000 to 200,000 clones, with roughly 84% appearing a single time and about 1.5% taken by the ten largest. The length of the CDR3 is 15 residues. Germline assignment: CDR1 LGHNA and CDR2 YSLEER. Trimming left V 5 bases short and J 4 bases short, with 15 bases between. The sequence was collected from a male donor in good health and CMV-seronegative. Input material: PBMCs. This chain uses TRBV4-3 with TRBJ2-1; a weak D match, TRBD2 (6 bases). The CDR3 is CASSELASEYNEQFF. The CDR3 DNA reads TGCGCCAGCAGCGAACTGGCTAGCGAGTACAATGAGCAGTTCTTC.